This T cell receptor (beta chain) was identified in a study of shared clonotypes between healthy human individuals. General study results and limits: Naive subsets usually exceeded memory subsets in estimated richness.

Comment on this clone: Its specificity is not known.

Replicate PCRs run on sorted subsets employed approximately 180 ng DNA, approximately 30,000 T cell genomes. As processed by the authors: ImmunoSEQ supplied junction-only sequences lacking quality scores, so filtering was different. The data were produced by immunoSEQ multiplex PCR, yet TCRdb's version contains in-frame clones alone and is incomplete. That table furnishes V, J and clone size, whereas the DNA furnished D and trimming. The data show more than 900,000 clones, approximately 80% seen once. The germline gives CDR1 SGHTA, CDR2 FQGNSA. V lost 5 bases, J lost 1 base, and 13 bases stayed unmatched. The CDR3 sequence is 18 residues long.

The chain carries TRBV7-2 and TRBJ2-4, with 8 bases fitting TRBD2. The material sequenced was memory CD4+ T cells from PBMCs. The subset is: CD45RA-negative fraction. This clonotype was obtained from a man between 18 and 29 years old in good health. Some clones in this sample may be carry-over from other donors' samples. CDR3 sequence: CASSLRTAGVRAKNIQYF. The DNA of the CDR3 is TGTGCCAGCAGCCTCCGCACAGCGGGAGTCCGGGCCAAAAACATTCAGTACTTC.